This TCR beta chain was sequenced for a study of beta chain features in type 1 diabetes. Points from the study as a whole: TCRB CDR3s were moderately but significantly shorter in Type 1 diabetes patients in all four CD4+ subsets. PCR might preferentially amplify shorter templates, equally in patients and controls. Insertions were fewer and deletions more numerous at VDJ junctions in type 1 diabetes patients. Compared to healthy donors, patients appeared to have naive, central memory and Treg TCRB repertoires that were more alike.

Blood was drawn once from each donor into heparinised tubes. The draws averaged about 0.11 L. V dropped 5 bases and J dropped 1; count of bases not matched to a gene: 8. CDR3 length equals 15 residues. Per germline, CDR1 SGHNT and CDR2 YYREEE (reference sequence). In this sample, this clone turned up a few times. Antigen unknown. Reverse transcription of all isolated RNA meant that expressed TCRB transcripts were sequenced. Method: immunoSEQ multiplex PCR; TCRdb's copy keeps in-frame clones and lacks some. The sample contains 300,000 to 350,000 clones, approximately 12% of which appear only once. The rearrangement uses TRBV5-4 and TRBJ2-5, with 7 bases identical to TRBD1. The source material was naive CD4+ T cells from blood. This TCR was sampled from a woman aged 18-29 years with type 1 diabetes. The CDR3 loop is CASSPRDSIQETQYF. The CDR3 DNA is TGTGCCAGCAGTCCCCGGGACAGCATCCAAGAGACCCAGTACTTC.